This T cell receptor beta chain emerged from a study of blood T cell repertoires in COVID-19. The wider study: T cells, B-cell-depleted T cells, or PBMCs provided the cDNA or gDNA that served as material.

Germline lookup yields CDR1 DFQATT and CDR2 SNEGSKA (reference sequence). This CDR3 is built from 11 residues. Trimming pared 0 bases from V and 10 bases from J, leaving 9 bases between. Produced via immunoSEQ multiplex PCR; TCRdb's table is partial and in-frame only. The sample shows under 300,000 clones, roughly 89% of them seen only once. Participant age was roughly 18 to 95 years, and participants resided in roughly 24 US areas. Researchers sorted participants into cohorts using their self-reported clinical history. This receptor was taken from a woman aged 40 to 55 who had recovered from COVID-19. The V call is TRBV20-1, the J call TRBJ1-1, with D unresolved. Material for sequencing was PBMCs or T cells enriched from blood (not recorded which). The CDR3 region is CSARDISGAFF. In nucleotides, the CDR3 is TGCAGTGCTAGAGATATAAGCGGAGCTTTCTTT.